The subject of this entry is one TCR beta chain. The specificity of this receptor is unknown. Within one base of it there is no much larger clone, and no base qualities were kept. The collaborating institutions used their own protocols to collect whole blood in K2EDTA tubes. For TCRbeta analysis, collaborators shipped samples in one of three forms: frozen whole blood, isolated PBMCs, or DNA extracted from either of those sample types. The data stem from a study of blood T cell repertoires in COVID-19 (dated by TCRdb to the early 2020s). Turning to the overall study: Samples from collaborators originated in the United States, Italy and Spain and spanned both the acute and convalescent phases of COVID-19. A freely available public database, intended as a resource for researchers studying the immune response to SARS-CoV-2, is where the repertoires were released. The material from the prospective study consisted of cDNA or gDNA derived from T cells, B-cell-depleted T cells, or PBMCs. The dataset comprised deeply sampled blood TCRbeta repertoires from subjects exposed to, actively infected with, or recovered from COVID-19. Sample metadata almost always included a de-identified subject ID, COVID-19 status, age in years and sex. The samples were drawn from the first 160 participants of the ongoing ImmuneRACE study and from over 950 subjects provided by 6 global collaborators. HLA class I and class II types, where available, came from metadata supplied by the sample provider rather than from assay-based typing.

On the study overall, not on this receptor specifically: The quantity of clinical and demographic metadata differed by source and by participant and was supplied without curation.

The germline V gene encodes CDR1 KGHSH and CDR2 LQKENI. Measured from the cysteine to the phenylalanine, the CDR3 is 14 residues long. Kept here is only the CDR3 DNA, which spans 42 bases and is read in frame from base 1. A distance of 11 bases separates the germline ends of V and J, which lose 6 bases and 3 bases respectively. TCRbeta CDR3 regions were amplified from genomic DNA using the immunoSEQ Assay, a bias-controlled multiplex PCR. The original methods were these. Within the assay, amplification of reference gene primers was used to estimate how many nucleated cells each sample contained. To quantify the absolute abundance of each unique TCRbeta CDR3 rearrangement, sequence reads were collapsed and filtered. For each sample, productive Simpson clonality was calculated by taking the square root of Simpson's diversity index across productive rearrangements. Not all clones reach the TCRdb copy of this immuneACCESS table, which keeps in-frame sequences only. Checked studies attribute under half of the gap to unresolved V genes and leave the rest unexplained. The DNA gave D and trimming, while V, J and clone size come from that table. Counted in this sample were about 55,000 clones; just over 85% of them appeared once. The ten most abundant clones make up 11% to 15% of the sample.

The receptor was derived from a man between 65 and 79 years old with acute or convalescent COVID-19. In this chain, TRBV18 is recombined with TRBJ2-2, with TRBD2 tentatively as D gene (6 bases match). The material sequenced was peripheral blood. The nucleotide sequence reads TGTGCCAGCTCTCCCAGGGAGGACACCGGGGAGCTGTTTTTT. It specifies CASSPREDTGELFF.